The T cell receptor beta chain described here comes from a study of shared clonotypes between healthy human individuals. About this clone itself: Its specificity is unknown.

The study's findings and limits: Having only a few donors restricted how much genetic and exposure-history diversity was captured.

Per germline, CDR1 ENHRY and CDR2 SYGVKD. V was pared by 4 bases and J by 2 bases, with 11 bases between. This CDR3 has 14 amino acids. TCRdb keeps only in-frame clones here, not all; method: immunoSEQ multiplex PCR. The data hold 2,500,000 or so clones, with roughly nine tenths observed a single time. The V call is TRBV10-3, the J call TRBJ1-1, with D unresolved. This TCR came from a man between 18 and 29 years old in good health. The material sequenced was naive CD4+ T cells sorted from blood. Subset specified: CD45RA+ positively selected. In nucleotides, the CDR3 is TGTGCCATCAGTGGGAAAACAGCTAACACTGAAGCTTTCTTT. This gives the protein CAISGKTANTEAFF.